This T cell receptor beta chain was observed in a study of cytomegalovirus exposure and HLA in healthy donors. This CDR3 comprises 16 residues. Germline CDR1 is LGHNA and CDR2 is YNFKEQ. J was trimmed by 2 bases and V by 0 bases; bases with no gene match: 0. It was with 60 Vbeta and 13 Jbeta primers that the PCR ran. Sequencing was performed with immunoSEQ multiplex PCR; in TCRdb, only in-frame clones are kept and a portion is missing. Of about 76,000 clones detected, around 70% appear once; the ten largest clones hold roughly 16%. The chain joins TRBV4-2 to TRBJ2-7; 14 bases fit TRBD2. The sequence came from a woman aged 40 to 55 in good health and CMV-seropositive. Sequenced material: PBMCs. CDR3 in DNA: TGTGCCAGCAGCCAAGAGACTAGCGGGGGGGCCTACGAGCAGTACTTC. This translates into CASSQETSGGAYEQYF.